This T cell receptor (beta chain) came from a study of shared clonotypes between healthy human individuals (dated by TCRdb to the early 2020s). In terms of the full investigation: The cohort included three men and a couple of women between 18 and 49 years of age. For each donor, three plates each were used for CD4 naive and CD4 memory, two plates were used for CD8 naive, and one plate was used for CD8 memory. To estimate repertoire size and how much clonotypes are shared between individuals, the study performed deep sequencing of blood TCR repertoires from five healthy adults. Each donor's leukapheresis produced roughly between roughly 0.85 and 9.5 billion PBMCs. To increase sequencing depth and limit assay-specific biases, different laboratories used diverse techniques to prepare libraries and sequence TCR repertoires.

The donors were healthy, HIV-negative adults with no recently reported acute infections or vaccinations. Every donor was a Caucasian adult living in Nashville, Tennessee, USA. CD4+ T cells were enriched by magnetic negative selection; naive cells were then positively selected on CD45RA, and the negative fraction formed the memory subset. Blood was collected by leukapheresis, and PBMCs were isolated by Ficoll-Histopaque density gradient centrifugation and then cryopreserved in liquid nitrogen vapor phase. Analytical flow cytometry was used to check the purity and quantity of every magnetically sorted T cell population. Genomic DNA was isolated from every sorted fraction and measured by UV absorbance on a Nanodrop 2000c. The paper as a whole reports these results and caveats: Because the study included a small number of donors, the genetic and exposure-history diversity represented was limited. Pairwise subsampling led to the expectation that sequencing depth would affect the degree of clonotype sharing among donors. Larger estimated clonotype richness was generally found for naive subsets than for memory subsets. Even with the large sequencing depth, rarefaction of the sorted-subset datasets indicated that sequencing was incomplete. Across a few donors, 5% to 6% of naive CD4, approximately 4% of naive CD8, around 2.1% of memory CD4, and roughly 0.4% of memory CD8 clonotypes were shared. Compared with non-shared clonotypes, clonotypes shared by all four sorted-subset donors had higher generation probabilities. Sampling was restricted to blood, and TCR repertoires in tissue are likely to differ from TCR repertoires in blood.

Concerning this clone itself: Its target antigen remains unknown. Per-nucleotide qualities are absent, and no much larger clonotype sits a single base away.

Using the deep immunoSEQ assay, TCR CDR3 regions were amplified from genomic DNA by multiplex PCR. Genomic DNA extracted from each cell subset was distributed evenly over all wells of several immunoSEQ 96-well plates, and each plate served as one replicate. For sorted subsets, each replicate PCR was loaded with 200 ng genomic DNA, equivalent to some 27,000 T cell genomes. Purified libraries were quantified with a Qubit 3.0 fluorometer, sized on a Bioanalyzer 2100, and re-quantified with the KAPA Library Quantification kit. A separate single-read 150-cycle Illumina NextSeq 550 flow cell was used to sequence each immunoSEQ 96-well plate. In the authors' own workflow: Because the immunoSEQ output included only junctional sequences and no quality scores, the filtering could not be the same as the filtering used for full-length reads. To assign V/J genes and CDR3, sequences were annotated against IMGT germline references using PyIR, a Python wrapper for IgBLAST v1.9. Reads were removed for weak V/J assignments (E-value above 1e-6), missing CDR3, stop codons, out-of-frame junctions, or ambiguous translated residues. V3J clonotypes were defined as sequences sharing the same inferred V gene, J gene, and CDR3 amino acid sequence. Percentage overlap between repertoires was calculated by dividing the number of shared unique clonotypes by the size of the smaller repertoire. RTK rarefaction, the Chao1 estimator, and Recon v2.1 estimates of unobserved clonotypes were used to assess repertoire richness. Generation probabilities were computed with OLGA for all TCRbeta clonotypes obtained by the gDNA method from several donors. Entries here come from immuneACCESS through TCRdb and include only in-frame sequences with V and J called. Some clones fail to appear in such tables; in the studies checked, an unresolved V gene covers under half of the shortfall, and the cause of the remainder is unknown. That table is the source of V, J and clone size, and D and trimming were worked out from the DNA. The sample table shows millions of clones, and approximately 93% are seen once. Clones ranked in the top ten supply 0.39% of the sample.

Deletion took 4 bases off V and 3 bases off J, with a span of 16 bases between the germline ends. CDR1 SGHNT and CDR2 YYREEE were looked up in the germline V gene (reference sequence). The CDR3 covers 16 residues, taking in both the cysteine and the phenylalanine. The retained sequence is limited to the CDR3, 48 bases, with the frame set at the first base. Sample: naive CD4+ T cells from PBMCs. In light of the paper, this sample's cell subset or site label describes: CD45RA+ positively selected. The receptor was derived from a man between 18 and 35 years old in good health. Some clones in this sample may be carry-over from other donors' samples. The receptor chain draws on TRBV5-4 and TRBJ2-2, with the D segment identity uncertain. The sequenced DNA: TGTGCCAGCAGCCCAGGATTTGGTAGAGACACCGGGGAGCTGTTTTTT. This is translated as CASSPGFGRDTGELFF. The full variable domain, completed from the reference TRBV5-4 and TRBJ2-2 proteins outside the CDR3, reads ETGVTQSPTHLIKTRGQQVTLRCSSQSGHNTVSWYQQALGQGPQFIFQYYREEENGRGNFPPRFSGLQFPNYSSELNVNALELDDSALYLCASSPGFGRDTGELFFGEGSRLTVL.